These T cell receptor beta chains were read from a single sample in a study of PD-1 blockade in classical Hodgkin lymphoma. Using immunoSEQ multiplex PCR, the repertoire was profiled, and TCRdb retains in-frame clones only, with some absent. This table has nearly 25,000 clones, roughly 80% appearing once. Sequenced here: peripheral blood mononuclear cells (PBMCs), sampled before the second cycle of nivolumab. These receptors were collected from a human donor with classical Hodgkin lymphoma. CDR3s include the opening cysteine and the closing phenylalanine or tryptophan. The order of the fields is clone size, J gene, CDR3 length, V gene, D gene, CDR3 DNA, CDR3 protein. A D gene is named only where the DNA matches it firmly. Only some rows state a clone size, as once, few, many or a class for expanded clones.

abundance: .; j_gene: TRBJ2-7; len: 14; v_gene: TRBV28; d_gene: .; CDR3nt: TGTGCCAGCAGTTTTCCGGGAGAGGTCTACGAGCAGTACTTC; CDR3aa: CASSFPGEVYEQYF
abundance: .; j_gene: TRBJ2-2; len: 17; v_gene: TRBV2; d_gene: .; CDR3nt: TGTGCCAGCATGAAGCAAAAGACAGCCCCGGGGATCGGGGAGCTGTTTTTT; CDR3aa: CASMKQKTAPGIGELFF
abundance: .; j_gene: TRBJ2-6; len: 14; v_gene: TRBV19; d_gene: .; CDR3nt: TGTGCCAGTAGTAGCGTGTATGGGGCCAACGTCCTGACTTTC; CDR3aa: CASSSVYGANVLTF
abundance: .; j_gene: TRBJ1-1; len: 15; v_gene: TRBV27; d_gene: .; CDR3nt: TGTGCCAGCAGTTCCCCTCCGGGACGTAACACTGAAGCTTTCTTT; CDR3aa: CASSSPPGRNTEAFF
abundance: .; j_gene: TRBJ1-6; len: 13; v_gene: TRBV25-1; d_gene: .; CDR3nt: TGTGCCAGCAGACGGGGGACGGATTCACCCCTCCACTTT; CDR3aa: CASRRGTDSPLHF
abundance: .; j_gene: TRBJ2-1; len: 14; v_gene: TRBV4-3; d_gene: TRBD2; CDR3nt: TGCGCCAGCAGCCATGGCGGGAGCACGGGTGAGCAGTTCTTC; CDR3aa: CASSHGGSTGEQFF
abundance: .; j_gene: TRBJ1-2; len: 12; v_gene: TRBV27; d_gene: .; CDR3nt: TGTGCCAGCACCACTTTATCCTATGGCTACACCTTC; CDR3aa: CASTTLSYGYTF
abundance: .; j_gene: TRBJ2-2; len: 18; v_gene: TRBV28; d_gene: .; CDR3nt: TGTGCCAGCAGTTTCCCCTCGTGGGGAGGATTGAACACCGGGGAGCTGTTTTTT; CDR3aa: CASSFPSWGGLNTGELFF
abundance: .; j_gene: TRBJ2-1; len: 12; v_gene: TRBV28; d_gene: TRBD1; CDR3nt: TGTGCCAGCAGTCGGACAGGGGTATATCGGTTCTTC; CDR3aa: CASSRTGVYRFF
abundance: few; j_gene: TRBJ2-1; len: 14; v_gene: TRBV7-8; d_gene: .; CDR3nt: TGTGCCAGCAGCTTCAGAGGATCGACGAATGAGCAGTTCTTC; CDR3aa: CASSFRGSTNEQFF
abundance: .; j_gene: TRBJ1-2; len: 14; v_gene: TRBV5-1; d_gene: TRBD1; CDR3nt: TGCGCCAGCAGCTTGAGCCCAGGGGGTAATGGCTACACCTTC; CDR3aa: CASSLSPGGNGYTF
abundance: .; j_gene: TRBJ1-2; len: 13; v_gene: TRBV2; d_gene: TRBD1; CDR3nt: TGTGCCAGCAGTGTGGAGGGGGCCTATGGCTACACCTTC; CDR3aa: CASSVEGAYGYTF
abundance: .; j_gene: TRBJ1-5; len: 11; v_gene: TRBV6-6; d_gene: .; CDR3nt: TGTGCCAGCTCTGTAGGCCAGCCCCAGCATTTT; CDR3aa: CASSVGQPQHF
abundance: .; j_gene: TRBJ2-3; len: 14; v_gene: TRBV9; d_gene: .; CDR3nt: TGTGCCAGCAGCGTATGGGGGGAAGGAGATACGCAGTATTTT; CDR3aa: CASSVWGEGDTQYF
abundance: .; j_gene: TRBJ2-7; len: 17; v_gene: TRBV28; d_gene: TRBD2; CDR3nt: TGTGCCAGCAGTCCCCCGACTGGACTAGCGGGGTCCTACGAGCAGTACTTC; CDR3aa: CASSPPTGLAGSYEQYF
abundance: .; j_gene: TRBJ2-1; len: 14; v_gene: TRBV9; d_gene: TRBD2; CDR3nt: TGTGCCAGCAGTAGCGGGAGCAGAAAAAATGAGCAGTTCTTC; CDR3aa: CASSSGSRKNEQFF
abundance: .; j_gene: TRBJ2-1; len: 16; v_gene: TRBV19; d_gene: TRBD2; CDR3nt: TGTGCCAGTAGTACCGGCGGGACTAGCGCCTACAATGAGCAGTTCTTC; CDR3aa: CASSTGGTSAYNEQFF